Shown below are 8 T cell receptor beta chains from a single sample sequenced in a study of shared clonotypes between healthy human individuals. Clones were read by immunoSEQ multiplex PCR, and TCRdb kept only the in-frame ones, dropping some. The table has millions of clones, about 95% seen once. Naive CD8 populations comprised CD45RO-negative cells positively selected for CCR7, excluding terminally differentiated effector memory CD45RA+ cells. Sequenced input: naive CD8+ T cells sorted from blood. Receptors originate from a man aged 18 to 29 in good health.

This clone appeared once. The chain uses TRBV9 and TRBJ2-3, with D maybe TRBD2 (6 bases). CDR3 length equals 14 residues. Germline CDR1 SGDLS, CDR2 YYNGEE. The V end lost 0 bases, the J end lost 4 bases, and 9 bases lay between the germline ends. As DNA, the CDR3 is TGTGCCAGCAGCGTAGTTGCGGGGTCAGATACGCAGTATTTT. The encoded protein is CASSVVAGSDTQYF.

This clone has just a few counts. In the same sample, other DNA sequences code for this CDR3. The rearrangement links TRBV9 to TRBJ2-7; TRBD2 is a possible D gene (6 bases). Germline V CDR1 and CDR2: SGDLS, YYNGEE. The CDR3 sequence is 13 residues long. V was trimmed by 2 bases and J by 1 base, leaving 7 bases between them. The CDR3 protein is CASSVGGSYEQYF. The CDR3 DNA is TGTGCCAGCAGCGTCGGGGGTTCCTACGAGCAGTACTTC.

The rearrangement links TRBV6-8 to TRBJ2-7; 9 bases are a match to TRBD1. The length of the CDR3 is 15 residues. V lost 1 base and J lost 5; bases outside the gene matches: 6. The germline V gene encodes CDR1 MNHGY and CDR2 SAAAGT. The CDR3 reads CASSYWTGVEHEQYF. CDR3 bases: TGTGCCAGCAGTTACTGGACAGGGGTTGAACACGAGCAGTACTTC.

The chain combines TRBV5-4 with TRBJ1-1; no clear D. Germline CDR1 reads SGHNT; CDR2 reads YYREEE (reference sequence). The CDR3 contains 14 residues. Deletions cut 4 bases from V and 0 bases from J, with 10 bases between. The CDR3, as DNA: TGTGCCAGCAGCCCAGATGTTATGAACACTGAAGCTTTCTTT. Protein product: CASSPDVMNTEAFF.

CDR3 loop: CASSQEPQGAMNTEAFF. CDR3 in DNA: TGCGCCAGCAGCCAAGAGCCTCAGGGAGCTATGAACACTGAAGCTTTCTTT. The gene calls are TRBV4-1 and TRBJ1-1; possible D gene TRBD1, 5 bases. This CDR3 is 17 amino acids long. Trimming took 0 bases from V and 0 from J, leaving 14 bases between them. Looked up from germline, CDR1 is MGHRA and CDR2 is YSYEKL.

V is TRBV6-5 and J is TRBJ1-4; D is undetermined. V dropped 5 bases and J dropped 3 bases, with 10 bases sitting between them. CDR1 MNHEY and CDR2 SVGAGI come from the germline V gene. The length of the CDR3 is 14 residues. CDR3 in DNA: TGTGCCAGCAGTCCCTTCTTAGCTAATGAAAAACTGTTTTTT. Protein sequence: CASSPFLANEKLFF.

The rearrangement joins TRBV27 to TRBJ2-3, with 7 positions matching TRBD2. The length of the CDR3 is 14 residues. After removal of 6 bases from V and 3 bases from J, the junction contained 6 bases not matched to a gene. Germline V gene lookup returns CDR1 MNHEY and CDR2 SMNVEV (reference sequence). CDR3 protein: CASRSGVVTDTQYF. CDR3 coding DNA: TGTGCCAGCAGAAGCGGGGTAGTTACAGATACGCAGTATTTT.

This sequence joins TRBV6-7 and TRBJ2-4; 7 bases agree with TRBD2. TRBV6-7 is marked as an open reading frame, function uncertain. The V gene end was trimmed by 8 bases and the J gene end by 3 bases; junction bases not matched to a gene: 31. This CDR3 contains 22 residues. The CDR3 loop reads CASDLAGVNGGGFSKNKNIQYF. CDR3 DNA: TGTGCCAGCGACCTAGCAGGAGTGAATGGGGGAGGGTTTAGCAAGAACAAAAACATTCAGTACTTC.